The 14 T cell receptor beta chains below come from one sample, sequenced in a study of T cell responses to AZD1222 COVID-19 vaccine. Method: immunoSEQ multiplex PCR; TCRdb's copy keeps in-frame clones and lacks some. This sample has 150,000 to 200,000 clones, with over 90% found just once. The sequencing used peripheral blood, collected on day 0 of AZD1222 vaccination. Receptors originate from an adult in good health.

The CDR3 protein is CASSAFSSRTKEQYF. The DNA for the CDR3 is TGTGCCAGCAGTGCCTTTTCTTCAAGGACCAAAGAGCAGTACTTC. The chain combines TRBV27 with TRBJ2-7; D uncertain. In germline, CDR1 is MNHEY, CDR2 SMNVEV (reference sequence). The CDR3 is 15 residues long. Between the trimmed V and J ends, which lost 5 bases and 7 bases, there was a span of 21 bases.

This sequence joins TRBV5-1 and TRBJ1-1; no firm D call. With 0 bases removed from V and 5 bases from J, the gap between germline ends came to 14 bases. Germline V CDR1 and CDR2: SGHRS, YFSETQ. The CDR3 runs to 15 residues. The CDR3 region is CASSLAVRPGTEAFF. Here the CDR3 DNA reads TGCGCCAGCAGCTTGGCGGTCCGACCGGGAACTGAAGCTTTCTTT.

The chain recombines TRBV5-4 with TRBJ1-1; D is possibly TRBD1 (5 bases). The germline gives CDR1 SGHNT, CDR2 YYREEE (reference sequence). This CDR3 is 16 amino acids long. V lost 2 bases and J lost 6, with 20 bases in between. Here the CDR3 reads CASSFHPSGDGAEAFF. The CDR3, as DNA: TGTGCCAGCAGCTTTCACCCTAGTGGGGACGGGGCTGAAGCTTTCTTT. The complete variable domain, with remaining parts taken from reference TRBV5-4 and TRBJ1-1, reads ETGVTQSPTHLIKTRGQQVTLRCSSQSGHNTVSWYQQALGQGPQFIFQYYREEENGRGNFPPRFSGLQFPNYSSELNVNALELDDSALYLCASSFHPSGDGAEAFFGQGTRLTVV.

This clone was recorded only once. The chain couples TRBV27 to TRBJ1-1; D unclear. CDR1 and CDR2 (germline): MNHEY, SMNVEV (reference sequence). V was shortened by 4 bases and J by 0 bases, with 6 bases between the two germline ends. The CDR3 runs 13 residues. The CDR3 DNA reads TGTGCCAGCAGTTCGATAATGAACACTGAAGCTTTCTTT. Its protein product is CASSSIMNTEAFF.

The rearrangement uses TRBV19 and TRBJ2-7, with a weak D call TRBD2 (5 bases). The germline CDR1 and CDR2 sequences are LNHDA and SQIVND (reference sequence). The CDR3 extends over 20 amino acids. Between the trimmed V and J ends, which lost 5 bases and 2 bases, there was a span of 31 bases. Written as DNA, the CDR3 is TGTGCCAGTAGTCCTACGCCCGGGGTCCCTCGTGACGAGCCCCCCTACGAGCAGTACTTC. This codes for CASSPTPGVPRDEPPYEQYF.

V is TRBV15 and J is TRBJ2-2, with D possibly being TRBD1 (5 bases). This CDR3 region has 14 residues. Germline CDR1 and CDR2: LNHNV and YYDKDF (reference sequence). V lost 0 bases and J 6 bases, leaving 8 bases between the germline ends. The CDR3 nucleotides are TGTGCCACCAGCAGAGATCAAGGGGCCGGGGAGCTGTTTTTT. Protein: CATSRDQGAGELFF.

This clone has just one count. The gene calls are TRBV6-5 and TRBJ1-2; a weak D match, TRBD1 (5 bases). CDR1 is MNHEY, CDR2 SVGAGI, per germline. V lost 7 bases to trimming and J lost 3 bases, with 18 bases between them. The CDR3 consists of 15 residues. CDR3: CASTDYRTGDYGYTF. CDR3 DNA: TGTGCCAGCACCGACTATAGGACGGGGGACTATGGCTACACCTTC.

The J gene is TRBJ2-1, the V gene TRBV7-9; D perhaps matches TRBD2 (6 bases). The germline V gene encodes CDR1 SEHNR and CDR2 FQNEAQ (reference sequence). This CDR3 region has 11 residues. Trimming shortened V by 5 bases and J by 9 bases, and 8 bases separated the two germline ends. The DNA of the CDR3 is TGTGCCAGCAGCATTAGCGGTGAGCAGTTCTTC. This gives the protein CASSISGEQFF.

V is TRBV19 and J is TRBJ2-2; 8 nucleotides match TRBD1. There are 14 residues in the CDR3. CDR1 and CDR2 (germline): LNHDA, SQIVND (reference sequence). After removal of 7 bases from V and 2 bases from J, the junction contained 3 bases not matched to a gene. The CDR3 protein is CASKGQANTGELFF. The CDR3 bases are TGTGCCAGTAAGGGACAGGCTAACACCGGGGAGCTGTTTTTT.

The chain is built from TRBV6-5 and TRBJ2-3; D is unclear. Trimming stripped 5 bases from V and 0 bases from J, with 0 bases between. The CDR3 runs 11 residues. Germline-derived CDR1 and CDR2 are MNHEY and SVGAGI. The DNA of the CDR3 is TGTGCCAGCAGTAGCACAGATACGCAGTATTTT. It encodes CASSSTDTQYF.

The DNA of the CDR3 is TGTGCCAGCAGCCAAGTGCCGGGCAGCTCTGGAAACACCATATATTTT. Its protein product is CASSQVPGSSGNTIYF. V is TRBV3-1 (or the pseudogene TRBV3-2) and J is TRBJ1-3; D uncertain. The CDR3 runs 16 residues. Germline V gene data show CDR1 as LGHDT and CDR2 as YNNKEL (reference sequence). Trimming cost V 1 base and J 0 bases, with 10 bases left between them.

The chain uses TRBV6-5 and TRBJ2-7; D call uncertain. Trimming took 6 bases from V and 5 from J, leaving 17 bases between them. The CDR3 loop spans 14 amino acids. Germline V CDR1 and CDR2: MNHEY, SVGAGI. DNA for the CDR3: TGTGCCAGCAGGCTTAGCCTAGGCCGAGACGAGCAGTACTTC. It specifies CASRLSLGRDEQYF.

The V call is TRBV18, the J call TRBJ2-1, with TRBD2 as a possible D gene (6 bases). Trimming shortened V by 2 bases and J by 6 bases, and 14 bases separated the two germline ends. The CDR3 has 15 residues. CDR1 is KGHSH and CDR2 is LQKENI in the germline V gene. The chain's CDR3 is CASSPRTGVSNEQFF. The DNA of the CDR3 is TGTGCCAGCTCACCAAGGACGGGAGTTTCCAATGAGCAGTTCTTC.

The CDR3 sequence is CASSSGTSGSVAKNIQYF. Here the CDR3 DNA reads TGTGCCAGTAGTTCCGGGACTAGCGGGAGCGTAGCCAAAAACATTCAGTACTTC. The chain carries TRBV19 and TRBJ2-4; the match to TRBD2 covers 14 bases. This CDR3 comprises 18 residues. CDR1 LNHDA and CDR2 SQIVND come from the germline V gene (reference sequence). J lost 0 bases, V lost 5 bases, and 6 bases had no gene match. Variable domain in full (rest from reference TRBV19 and TRBJ2-4): DGGITQSPKYLFRKEGQNVTLSCEQNLNHDAMYWYRQDPGQGLRLIYYSQIVNDFQKGDIAEGYSVSREKKESFPLTVTSAQKNPTAFYLCASSSGTSGSVAKNIQYFGAGTRLSVL.